This record covers a single T cell receptor beta chain. Its antigen specificity is not known. Base-call qualities are not available, and no considerably larger clone is one nucleotide away. This sample was taken from a study of CD8+ T cells in alopecia areata (dated by TCRdb to about 2018). A note on the overall study: Treated patients were enrolled in an open-label pilot trial of oral tofacitinib, 5 to 10 mg twice daily, for moderate-to-severe alopecia areata. High-throughput TCRbeta sequencing was used to examine T cell clonal expansion in alopecia areata in both the C3H/HeJ mouse model and human patients. immunoSEQ multiplex PCR using 35 Vbeta forward primers and 13 Jbeta reverse primers was used to amplify TCRbeta CDR3 regions. Scalp tissue and sorted CD4+ and CD8+ peripheral blood T cells from patchy and totalis/universalis alopecia areata patients and from healthy controls were covered by human TCRbeta sequencing. Disease severity in treated patients was measured with the SALT score, which quantifies the percentage of affected scalp surface area. Scalp clonality was compared among normal scalp (n=4), patchy alopecia areata scalp (n=8), and alopecia totalis/universalis scalp (n=8). RNA was extracted with the PAXgene miRNA kit for fixed scalp, the miRNeasy kit for PBMCs, and the RNeasy kit for mouse skin. Biopsies were taken from tofacitinib-treated patients at baseline and again at 4 and 24 weeks into treatment, and several of those patients also had a later scalp biopsy. Tofacitinib was given for 6 to 18 months, followed by 6 months of follow-up off drug to assess delayed response and recurrence.

Taken with the paper, the label for time point translates to: approximately 4 weeks on oral tofacitinib. The label giving this sample's treatment or condition can be read as: oral pan-JAK inhibitor, 5-10 mg twice daily. From alopecia areata patients, peripheral blood was collected along with lesional scalp punch biopsies. PBMCs were separated by density centrifugation and stained for CD3, CD4 and CD8, after which CD4+ and CD8+ T cells were sorted on a FACSAria. The library was produced with the immunoSEQ multiplex PCR assay. For TCR sequencing, RNA was extracted from every sample and reverse transcribed into cDNA to serve as template. First-strand cDNA was synthesized with SuperScript III using a 2:1 mix of oligo-dT and random hexamers. A synthetic immune receptor repertoire was used to assess amplification bias, and residual bias was removed computationally. The authors processed their data as follows. Raw reads were preprocessed to remove errors, and CDR3 was defined by IMGT conventions from the conserved cysteine to phenylalanine. Clonality was computed by normalizing Shannon entropy by log2 of the number of productive unique TCRs and subtracting the result from 1. CD4 or CD8 identity of scalp clones was inferred by cross-referencing scalp TCRbeta sequences with sorted blood CD4 and CD8 repertoires. TCRdb mirrors the immuneACCESS table, restricted to in-frame sequences. Some clones are absent from its copies; in checked studies, under half trace to an unresolved V gene, and the reason for the others is unknown. V and J calls and clone size are copied from that table; D and trimming were computed from the DNA. Across this sample there are more than 85,000 clones, with 50% to 75% seen only once. Jointly, the top ten make up roughly a sixth of the sample.

The paper's findings and limits, for the study overall: TCR sequences shared between patients were less clear than in mice, possibly partly because of HLA diversity in the patient population. Because the treated cohort was small and had just a single nonresponder, larger studies are needed to establish links between baseline CD8+ expansion and response. Many expanded lesional clones persisted in scalp and blood during tofacitinib treatment, which may partly explain relapse after stopping treatment. Unlike mouse skin, which is dominated by gammadelta T cells, normal human skin has resident alphabeta T cells that are also sequenced, and this complicates analysis of the scalp TCR repertoire. Compared with normal scalp, lesional scalp, particularly in alopecia totalis/universalis, had higher clonality and more expanded CD8+ clones, which suggests antigenic drive. Tofacitinib significantly decreased scalp clonality and the number of expanded CD8+ clones among the top 100 scalp clones.

The germline V gene supplies CDR1 MGHRA and CDR2 YSYEKL. The junction shows trimming of 4 bases on V and 3 bases on J, and the gene matches do not reach 13 bases of it. The CDR3 runs 18 amino acids, cysteine and phenylalanine included. Of the read, only the CDR3 DNA is kept; its 54 bases are in frame from base 1. Sequenced here: CD8+ T cells sorted from blood, sampled at week 4, from a patient treated with tofacitinib. The chain employs TRBV4-1 and TRBJ2-2; 8 middle bases align to TRBD1. The receptor comes from a human donor with alopecia areata. The CDR3 corresponds to CASSLGDRGGGDTGELFF. The DNA is as follows: TGCGCCAGCAGCCTCGGCGACAGGGGCGGAGGGGACACCGGGGAGCTGTTTTTT.